This T cell receptor (beta chain) was sequenced during a study of blood T cell repertoires in COVID-19 (dated by TCRdb to the early 2020s). About the full investigation: Samples from collaborators originated in the United States, Italy and Spain and spanned both the acute and convalescent phases of COVID-19. The samples were drawn from two sources: the first 160 participants of the ongoing ImmuneRACE study, and 950 to 1,500 subjects contributed by 6 global collaborators. The repertoires were made available in a free public database intended to serve as a resource for research on the immune response to SARS-CoV-2. Deeply sampled blood TCRbeta repertoires from subjects exposed to, actively infected with, or recovered from COVID-19 were included in the dataset. The material from the prospective study consisted of cDNA or gDNA derived from T cells, B-cell-depleted T cells, or PBMCs. A de-identified subject ID, COVID-19 status, age in years and sex were almost always included in the sample metadata. Where available, HLA class I and class II types were taken from metadata supplied by the sample provider and were not determined by assay-based typing.

To note about this clone: The clone's antigen remains unknown. There are no base qualities to consult, and no much larger clone falls within one base.

Trimming removed 4 bases from V and 9 bases from J; the gene matches leave 11 bases unexplained. For CDR1 and CDR2, the germline V gene (reference sequence) lists SGHNT and YYREEE. The CDR3 starts with the cysteine, ends with the phenylalanine, and has 15 residues. The only DNA kept is the CDR3, 45 bases in frame from the first base. Study-level results and caveats: The amount of clinical and demographic metadata varied by source and participant and was provided uncurated.

Another Seattle source contributed samples from volunteer blood donors who had recovered from COVID-19. The collaborating institutions used their own protocols to collect whole blood in K2EDTA tubes. For TCRbeta analysis, collaborators shipped samples in one of three forms: frozen whole blood, isolated PBMCs, or DNA extracted from either of those sample types. The immunoSEQ Assay, a bias-controlled multiplex PCR, was used to amplify TCRbeta CDR3 regions from genomic DNA. The authors processed their data as follows. Within the assay, amplification of reference gene primers was used to estimate how many nucleated cells each sample contained. Sequence reads were collapsed and filtered to measure the absolute abundance of every unique TCRbeta CDR3 rearrangement. Productive Simpson clonality was computed per sample as the square root of Simpson's diversity index over productive rearrangements. Not all clones reach the TCRdb copy of this immuneACCESS table, which keeps in-frame sequences only. Checked studies attribute under half of the gap to unresolved V genes and leave the rest unexplained. That table is the source of V, J and clone size, and D and trimming were worked out from the DNA. This sample comprises approximately 300,000 clones, approximately 90% of them detected only once. 2% to 2.5% of the sample is taken by the ten largest.

Specimen: peripheral blood. This clonotype was obtained from a woman aged 45-65 years who had recovered from COVID-19. Recombination linked TRBV5-4 to TRBJ2-1; 9 central nucleotides agree with TRBD1. The CDR3 region: CASSSLQGARSEQFF. The DNA is TGTGCCAGCAGCAGCTTACAGGGGGCGCGATCTGAGCAGTTCTTC.